These 15 T cell receptor beta chains were all obtained from the same sample, sequenced in a study of T cells after yellow fever vaccination. One entry per CDR3 protein results from TCRdb running MiXCR on the 5' RACE reads. The sample holds over 110,000 distinct CDR3 sequences, 7.7% seen once. This specimen consisted of CD4+ T cells sorted from PBMCs, obtained 5 days after the yellow fever booster vaccination. The receptor source for this set is a man aged 25 to 40 who received the YFV17D yellow fever vaccine.

The chain is built from TRBV18 and TRBJ2-1; D remains ambiguous. This CDR3 region has 16 residues. Germline CDR1 and CDR2: KGHSH and LQKENI. V was cut by 0 bases and J by 0 bases, with 9 bases left in between. The CDR3 reads CASSPPRQVSYNEQFF. The CDR3 nucleotides are TGTGCCAGCTCACCACCTCGGCAGGTCTCCTACAATGAGCAGTTCTTC.

This clonotype showed up many times. V gene TRBV29-1 combines with J gene TRBJ1-3; D is ambiguous. The V end lost 4 bases, the J end lost 2 bases, and 6 bases lay between the germline ends. Per the germline V gene, CDR1 is SQVTM and CDR2 is ANQGSEA. This CDR3 region has 12 residues. The CDR3 sequence is CSVVGAGNTIYF. CDR3 nucleotide sequence: TGCAGCGTTGTCGGGGCTGGAAACACCATATATTTT.

This clonotype was seen at least ten times. The genes are TRBV7-2 and TRBJ2-1, with 8 bases lining up with TRBD2. The CDR3 is 15 amino acids. Losses at the gene ends were 5 bases for V and 0 bases for J; bases not matched to a gene: 3. Germline CDR1 and CDR2: SGHTA and FQGNSA. The CDR3 nucleotides are TGTGCCAGCAGCCCCGGGGGGGCCTCCTACAATGAGCAGTTCTTC. The encoded protein is CASSPGGASYNEQFF.

At least ten counts were recorded for this clonotype. Here the CDR3 reads CASSPGRNYGYTF. The CDR3 region has the DNA TGTGCCAGCAGCCCCGGACGGAATTATGGCTACACCTTC. The chain uses TRBV12-3 or TRBV12-4 and TRBJ1-2; D gene ambiguous. V was cut by 6 bases and J by 5 bases, with 13 bases left in between. This CDR3 spans 13 amino acids.

This chain uses TRBV7-2 with TRBJ2-7; TRBD1 matches at 7 bases. Germline V CDR1 and CDR2: SGHTA, FQGNSA. The CDR3 is 15 amino acids. J lost 3 bases, V lost 0 bases, and 5 bases had no gene match. CDR3 coding DNA: TGTGCCAGCAGCTTAGCGGGGGACAGACACTACGAGCAGTACTTC. It translates to CASSLAGDRHYEQYF. Combining the CDR3 with reference TRBV7-2 and TRBJ2-7 gives the whole variable domain GAGVSQSPSNKVTEKGKDVELRCDPISGHTALYWYRQSLGQGLEFLIYFQGNSAPDKSGLPSDRFSAERTGGSVSTLTIQRTQQEDSAVYLCASSLAGDRHYEQYFGPGTRLTVT.

There are many counts of this clonotype. V usage is TRBV6-1 and J usage is TRBJ2-3; 8 bases line up with TRBD1. V dropped 6 bases and J dropped 5; count of bases not matched to a gene: 7. The CDR3 contains 14 residues. Germline-derived CDR1 and CDR2 are MNHNS and SASEGT. The CDR3, as DNA: TGTGCCAGCAGACCCGGACAGGGTGGAGATACGCAGTATTTT. Protein product: CASRPGQGGDTQYF.

This clonotype has ten or more counts. The gene calls are TRBV12-3 or TRBV12-4 and TRBJ2-2; D is uncertain. The CDR3 has 13 residues. V lost 6 bases, J lost 4 bases, and 9 bases lay in between. The CDR3 protein is CASSPQRTGELFF. The CDR3 bases are TGTGCCAGCAGCCCCCAGCGCACCGGGGAGCTGTTTTTT.

Many counts were recorded for this clonotype. The V and J genes are TRBV30 and TRBJ2-3, with D perhaps being TRBD1 or TRBD2 (5 bases each). The CDR3 is 11 amino acids. CDR1 is GTSNPN and CDR2 is SVGIG in the germline V gene (reference sequence). Trimming left V 5 bases short and J 10 bases short, with 13 bases between. The CDR3 DNA reads as TGTGCCTGGGGTGAGGGACGGTCGCAGTATTTT. This sequence encodes CAWGEGRSQYF.

The sample holds many counts of this clonotype. The CDR3 nucleotides read TGCGCCAGCAGCCAGGGGCTGAATGAAAAACTGTTTTTT. Protein product: CASSQGLNEKLFF. The genes are TRBV10-2 and TRBJ1-4, with D possibly matching TRBD1 (6 bases). The CDR3 extends over 13 amino acids. Trimming shortened V by 6 bases and J by 5 bases, and 10 bases separated the two germline ends. Germline V gene data show CDR1 as WSHSY and CDR2 as SAAADI.

This clonotype came up many times. The gene calls are TRBV7-8 and TRBJ2-5; no clear D gene. Trimming took off 2 bases at V and 2 bases at J, with 9 bases between the two ends. The V gene's germline CDR1 is SGHVS and CDR2 FQNEAQ. The CDR3 extends over 14 amino acids. This CDR3 reads CASSLRRVQETQYF. CDR3 DNA: TGTGCCAGCAGCTTACGACGGGTGCAAGAGACCCAGTACTTC.

This clonotype was observed many times. The genes are TRBV24-1 and TRBJ2-5; possibly TRBD1 for D (6 bases). CDR3 size: 15 residues. Per germline, CDR1 KGHDR and CDR2 SFDVKD. V was pared by 3 bases and J by 4 bases, with 14 bases between. CDR3 bases: TGTGCCACCAGTGATCCGTCCTCACAGGGAGAGACCCAGTACTTC. It yields the protein CATSDPSSQGETQYF.

At least ten counts were recorded for this clonotype. V and J are TRBV12-3 or TRBV12-4 and TRBJ1-5; no clear D. The ends were cut back, 5 bases at V and 3 bases at J, with 11 bases in the middle. CDR3 length: 14 residues. For the CDR3, the DNA is TGTGCCAGCAGTGCAGTGGATATCAATCAGCCCCAGCATTTT. This sequence encodes CASSAVDINQPQHF.

This clonotype was counted at least ten times. The chain recombines TRBV10-3 with TRBJ2-1; TRBD2 matches at 9 bases. Germline CDR1 reads ENHRY; CDR2 reads SYGVKD. The CDR3 extends over 15 amino acids. V lost 5 bases and J lost 0; bases outside the gene matches: 2. CDR3 nucleotides: TGTGCCATCAGTCCTAGCGGGATCTCCTACAATGAGCAGTTCTTC. Encoded protein: CAISPSGISYNEQFF.

This clonotype was counted at least ten times. This chain uses TRBV24-1 with TRBJ2-2; the D is unclear. The CDR3 extends over 13 amino acids. V lost 6 bases to trimming and J lost 5 bases, with 9 bases between them. Germline loops: CDR1 KGHDR, CDR2 SFDVKD. The CDR3 region has the DNA TGTGCCACCAGTCATAGTATAACCGGGGAGCTGTTTTTT. This gives the protein CATSHSITGELFF.

This clonotype was detected many times. The rearrangement links TRBV29-1 to TRBJ1-6; D is unclear. CDR1 SQVTM and CDR2 ANQGSEA come from the germline V gene. This CDR3 is 11 amino acids long. V lost 7 bases to trimming and J lost 13 bases, with 14 bases between them. DNA for the CDR3: TGCAGCGCCGGGTCGGGAGGTCCCCTCCACTTT. Residues: CSAGSGGPLHF.